This entry is about one T cell receptor beta chain. Its specificity is not known. The sample comes from a study of T cell repertoires in cytomegalovirus infection. Looking at the study overall: Recently identified HLA-C-restricted CMV epitopes and well-studied HLA-B-restricted CMV epitopes were used by the study. Shared public TCR beta signatures pointed to both CMV infection and a matching HLA type.

MiXCR, run by TCRdb on the reads, gives a single entry per CDR3 protein. The sample consists of approximately 730,000 distinct CDR3 sequences, 30% to 40% of them appearing once. Looked up from germline, CDR1 is SNHLY and CDR2 is FYNNEI. Trimming took 6 bases from V and 0 from J, leaving 17 bases between them. The CDR3 runs 16 residues. This specimen consisted of cultured PBMCs, obtained from culture after CMV antigen stimulation. J is TRBJ1-2 and V is TRBV2; TRBD1 is a possible D gene (5 bases). The receptor comes from a human donor in good health (CMV status not recorded). Some clones in this sample may be carry-over from other donors' samples. CDR3 in DNA: TGTGCCAGCAGCGACCACGTTGGGGGGTCTAACTATGGCTACACCTTC. This translates into CASSDHVGGSNYGYTF.